This T cell receptor (beta chain) appears in the sequencing data of a study of T-cell memory formation after mild COVID-19 (dated by TCRdb to the early 2020s). Describing the broader study: Most TCR sequence clusters were specific to one of the two donors. T-cell clones expanding and contracting after mild COVID-19 in two donors were tracked by longitudinal TCRalpha and TCRbeta repertoire sequencing. The cohort comprised two young, previously healthy adult volunteers, one female and one male.

CDR1 and CDR2, looked up from the germline V gene, are SGHTA and FQGNSA. Trimming costs V 0 bases and J 5 bases, and their ends lie 16 bases apart. CDR3 length: 16 amino acids, cysteine to phenylalanine. Left in the record is the CDR3 DNA by itself, 48 bases read in frame from the first base. Paper-wide results and their limitations: From day 15 to 85, contracting clones showed balanced CD4/CD8 phenotypes, whereas a second wave of clones that expanded from day 15 to 37 leaned towards CD4+. Contracting CD4+ clones turned up mainly in the CM and EM memory subsets, whereas EMRA was where CD8+ clones were enriched. The detection of some responding clones in pre-infection memory suggests that pre-existing cross-reactive memory T cells joined the SARS-CoV-2 response. The study covered only two mild cases, and larger cohorts including severe cases with pre-infection samples were considered necessary. The second-wave clones that peaked on day 37 were not confirmed to be SARS-CoV-2 specific.

Worth noting for this clonotype: Its binding antigen is unknown. No quality values exist for individual bases; no much larger clone is one base distant.

Data came from an Illumina NovaSeq 6000. Using 5'RACE with constant-segment primers, TCRalpha and TCRbeta cDNA libraries were constructed, with sample barcodes and unique molecular identifiers added in the process. Trizol reagent was used to extract RNA from every sample. Libraries were amplified in two PCR steps, with a second sample barcode and Illumina TruSeq adapters added in the second step. The libraries were sequenced on an Illumina NovaSeq using 2 x 150 bp paired-end reads. The study's own analysis went as follows. With migec v1.2.7, reads were demultiplexed and then collapsed into UMI-guided consensus sequences. Using mixcr v2.1.11, UMI consensuses were aligned to TRA and TRB V and J templates and then assembled into clonotypes. A clonotype was counted as expanded or contracted only if both edgeR and NoisET called the change significant, with noise models trained on biological replicates. For edgeR calls, the cutoffs were a false discovery rate-adjusted p below 0.01 and a log2 fold-change threshold of 1. As an exploratory analysis of dynamics, max-normalized trajectories of the 1000 most abundant clonotypes were examined with PCA combined with hierarchical clustering. Separately sequenced CD4+ and CD8+ repertoires were used to assign the CD4 or CD8 phenotype of responding clones. TCRdb itself trimmed the public reads at Q25 with fastp, ran MiXCR and retained productive beta chains. Each entry is one CDR3 protein sequence, shown with its most common DNA and genes. Clone size and V and J calls follow TCRdb, not the original study. The sample records around 200,000 distinct CDR3 sequences, 20% to 25% of which are singletons. The ten largest account for 23% of the sample.

Ficoll-Paque density gradient centrifugation was used to isolate PBMCs. The sequencing input was PBMCs or a T cell subset sorted from them (not recorded which). The source of this sequence is an adult woman who had mild COVID-19 (a few samples of this study predate the infection). The sample titles of this study are shuffled in the database, so cell type and time point are left out; the donor was told from shared clones. The chain employs TRBV7-2 and TRBJ1-2, with a tentative D gene TRBD1 over 5 matching bases. The CDR3 has the sequence CASSLAPSGPGYGYTF. In nucleotide form, the sequence is TGTGCCAGCAGCTTAGCCCCTTCGGGGCCAGGTTATGGCTACACCTTC. Reference TRBV7-2 and TRBJ1-2 genes cover what lies past the CDR3, so the full variable domain is GAGVSQSPSNKVTEKGKDVELRCDPISGHTALYWYRQSLGQGLEFLIYFQGNSAPDKSGLPSDRFSAERTGGSVSTLTIQRTQQEDSAVYLCASSLAPSGPGYGYTFGSGTRLTVV.